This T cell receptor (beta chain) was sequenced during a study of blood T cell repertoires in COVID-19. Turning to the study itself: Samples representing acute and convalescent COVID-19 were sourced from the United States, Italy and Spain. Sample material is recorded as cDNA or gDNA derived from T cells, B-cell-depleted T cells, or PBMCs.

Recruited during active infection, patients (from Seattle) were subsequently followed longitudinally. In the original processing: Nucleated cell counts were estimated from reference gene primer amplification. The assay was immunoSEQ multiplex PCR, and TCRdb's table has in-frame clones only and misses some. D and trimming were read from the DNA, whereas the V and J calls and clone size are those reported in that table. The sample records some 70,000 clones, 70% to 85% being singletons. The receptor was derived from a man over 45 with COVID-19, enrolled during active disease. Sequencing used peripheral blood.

The CDR3 sequence is CASSFQRGYNEQFF. DNA of the CDR3: TGTGCCAGCAGTTTCCAGCGGGGGTACAATGAGCAGTTCTTC. This rearrangement joins TRBV27 to TRBJ2-1; TRBD2 agrees at 8 bases. The germline CDR1 and CDR2 sequences are MNHEY and SMNVEV (reference sequence). The CDR3 loop spans 14 amino acids. V lost 3 bases and J lost 4; bases outside the gene matches: 2.